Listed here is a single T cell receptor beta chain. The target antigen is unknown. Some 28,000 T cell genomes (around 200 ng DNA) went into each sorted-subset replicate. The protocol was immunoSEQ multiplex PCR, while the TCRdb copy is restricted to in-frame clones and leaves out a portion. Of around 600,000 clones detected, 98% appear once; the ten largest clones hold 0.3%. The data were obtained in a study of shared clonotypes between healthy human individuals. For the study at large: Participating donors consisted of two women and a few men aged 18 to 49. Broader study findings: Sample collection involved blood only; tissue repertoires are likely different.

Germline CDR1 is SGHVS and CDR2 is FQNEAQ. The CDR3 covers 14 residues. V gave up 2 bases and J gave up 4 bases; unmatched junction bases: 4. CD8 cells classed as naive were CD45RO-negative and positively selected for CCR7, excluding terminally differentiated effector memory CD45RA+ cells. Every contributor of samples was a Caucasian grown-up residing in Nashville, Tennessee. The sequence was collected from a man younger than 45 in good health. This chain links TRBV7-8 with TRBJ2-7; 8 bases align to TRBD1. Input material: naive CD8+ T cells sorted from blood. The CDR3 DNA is TGTGCCAGCAGCTTATCGCAGGGGGCTTACGAGCAGTACTTC. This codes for CASSLSQGAYEQYF.